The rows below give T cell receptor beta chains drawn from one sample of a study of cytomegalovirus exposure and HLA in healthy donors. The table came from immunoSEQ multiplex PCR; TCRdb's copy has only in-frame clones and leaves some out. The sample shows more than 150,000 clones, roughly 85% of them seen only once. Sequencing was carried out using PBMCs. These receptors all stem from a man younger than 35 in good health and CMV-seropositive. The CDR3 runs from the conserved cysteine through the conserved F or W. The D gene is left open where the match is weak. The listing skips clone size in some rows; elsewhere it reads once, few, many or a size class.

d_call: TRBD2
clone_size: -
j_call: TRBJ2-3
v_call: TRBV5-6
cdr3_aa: CASSLKLTGGPDTQYF
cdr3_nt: TGTGCCAGCAGCTTGAAGTTAACGGGGGGGCCAGATACGCAGTATTTT

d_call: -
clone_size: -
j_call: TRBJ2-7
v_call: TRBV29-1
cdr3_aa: CSAGRGYEQYF
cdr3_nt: TGCAGCGCGGGCAGGGGTTACGAGCAGTACTTC

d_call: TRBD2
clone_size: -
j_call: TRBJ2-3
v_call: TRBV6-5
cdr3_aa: CASSYSRGVKDTQYF
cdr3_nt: TGTGCCAGCAGTTACTCACGGGGGGTAAAAGATACGCAGTATTTT

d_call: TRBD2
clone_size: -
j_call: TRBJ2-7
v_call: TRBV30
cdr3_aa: CAWNQKRGFSSYEQYF
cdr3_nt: TGTGCCTGGAACCAAAAGCGGGGGTTCTCGTCCTACGAGCAGTACTTC

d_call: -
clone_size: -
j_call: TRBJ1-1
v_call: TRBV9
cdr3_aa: CASSRGTNTEAFF
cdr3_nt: TGTGCCAGCAGCAGGGGGACCAACACTGAAGCTTTCTTT

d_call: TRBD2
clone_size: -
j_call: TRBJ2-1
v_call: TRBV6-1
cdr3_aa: CASRRLAGVRNEQFF
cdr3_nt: TGTGCCAGCAGGAGGCTAGCGGGGGTTAGAAATGAGCAGTTCTTC

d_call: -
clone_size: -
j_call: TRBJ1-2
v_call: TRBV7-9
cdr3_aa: CSSTLRGDWFYGYTF
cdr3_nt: TGTTCCAGCACGCTCAGGGGTGATTGGTTCTATGGCTACACCTTC

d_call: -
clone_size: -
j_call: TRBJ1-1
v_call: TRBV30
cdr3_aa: CARAGGSHSTEAFF
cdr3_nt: TGTGCCCGGGCGGGGGGTAGTCATAGCACTGAAGCTTTCTTT

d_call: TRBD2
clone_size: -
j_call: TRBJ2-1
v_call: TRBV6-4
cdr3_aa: CASSDFSGGYGRQFF
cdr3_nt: TGTGCCAGCAGTGACTTTAGCGGGGGGTATGGTAGGCAGTTCTTC

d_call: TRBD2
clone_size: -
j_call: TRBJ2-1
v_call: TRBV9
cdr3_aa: CASSVRTSGDYNEQFF
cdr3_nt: TGTGCCAGCAGCGTAAGGACTAGCGGGGACTACAATGAGCAGTTCTTC

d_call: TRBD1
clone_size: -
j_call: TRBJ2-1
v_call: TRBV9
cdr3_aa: CASSARGQAFYNEQFF
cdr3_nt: TGTGCCAGCAGCGCTAGAGGACAGGCGTTCTACAATGAGCAGTTCTTC

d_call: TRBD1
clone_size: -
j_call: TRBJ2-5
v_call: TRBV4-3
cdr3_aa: CASSQLGQGQETQYF
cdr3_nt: TGCGCCAGCAGCCAATTGGGACAGGGGCAAGAGACCCAGTACTTC

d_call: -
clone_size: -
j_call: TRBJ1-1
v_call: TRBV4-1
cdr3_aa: CASSRAEGGTEAFF
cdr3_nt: TGCGCCAGCAGCCGGGCCGAAGGTGGCACTGAAGCTTTCTTT

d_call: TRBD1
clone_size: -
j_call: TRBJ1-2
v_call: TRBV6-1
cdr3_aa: CASSRIVDRVYGYTF
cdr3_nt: TGTGCCAGCAGTAGGATTGTGGACAGGGTTTATGGCTACACCTTC

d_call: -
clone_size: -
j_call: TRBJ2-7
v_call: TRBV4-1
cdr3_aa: CASSQGLEQYF
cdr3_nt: TGCGCCAGCAGCCAAGGTCTCGAGCAGTACTTC

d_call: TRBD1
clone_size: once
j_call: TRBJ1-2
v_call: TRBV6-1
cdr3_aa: CASSANQGAGGYTF
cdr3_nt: TGTGCCAGCAGTGCCAACCAGGGGGCGGGTGGCTACACCTTC

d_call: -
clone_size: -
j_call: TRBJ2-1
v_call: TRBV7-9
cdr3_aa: CASSLEANEQFF
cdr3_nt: TGTGCCAGCAGCTTAGAAGCGAACGAGCAGTTCTTC

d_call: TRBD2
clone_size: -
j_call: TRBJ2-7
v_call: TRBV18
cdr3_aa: CASSRLAGGPNEQYF
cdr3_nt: TGTGCCAGCTCACGATTAGCGGGGGGGCCGAACGAGCAGTACTTC

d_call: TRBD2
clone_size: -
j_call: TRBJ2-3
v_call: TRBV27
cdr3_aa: CASMTGGPTDTQYF
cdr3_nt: TGTGCCAGCATGACGGGGGGGCCCACAGATACGCAGTATTTT

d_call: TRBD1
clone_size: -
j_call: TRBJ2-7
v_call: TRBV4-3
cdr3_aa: CASSQGGTENYEQYF
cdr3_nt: TGCGCCAGCAGCCAAGGGGGGACAGAAAACTACGAGCAGTACTTC

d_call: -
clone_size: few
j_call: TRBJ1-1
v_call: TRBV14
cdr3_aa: CASSLVDWDIEAFF
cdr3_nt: TGTGCCAGCAGCCTAGTTGACTGGGACATTGAAGCTTTCTTT

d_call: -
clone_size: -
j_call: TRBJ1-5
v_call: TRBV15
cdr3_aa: CATSRDWGTEIYSNQPQHF
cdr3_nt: TGTGCCACCAGCAGAGATTGGGGCACAGAAATTTATAGCAATCAGCCCCAGCATTTT

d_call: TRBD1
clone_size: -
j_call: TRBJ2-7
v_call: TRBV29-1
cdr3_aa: CSARTGLTYEQYF
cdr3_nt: TGCAGCGCCCGGACAGGGTTAACCTACGAGCAGTACTTC

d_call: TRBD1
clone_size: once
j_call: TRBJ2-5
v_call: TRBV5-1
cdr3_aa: CASSLGGQAGTQYF
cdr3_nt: TGCGCCAGCAGCTTGGGGGGACAGGCAGGGACCCAGTACTTC

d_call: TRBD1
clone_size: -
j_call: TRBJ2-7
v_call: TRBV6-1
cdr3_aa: CASGRDRAGEQYF
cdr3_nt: TGTGCCAGCGGCCGGGACAGGGCAGGCGAGCAGTACTTC

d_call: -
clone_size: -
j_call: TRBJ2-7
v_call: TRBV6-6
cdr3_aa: CASSYNPESYEQYF
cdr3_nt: TGTGCCAGCAGTTACAACCCTGAGTCCTACGAGCAGTACTTC

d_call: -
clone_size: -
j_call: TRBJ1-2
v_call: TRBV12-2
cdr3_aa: CASRSAMKRQGFYGYTF
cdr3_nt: TGTGCAAGTCGCTCCGCTATGAAAAGACAGGGATTCTATGGCTACACCTTC

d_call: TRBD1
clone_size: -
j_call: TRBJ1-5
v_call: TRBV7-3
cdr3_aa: CASSLGQGQPQHF
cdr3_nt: TGTGCCAGCAGCCTAGGACAGGGACAGCCCCAGCATTTT